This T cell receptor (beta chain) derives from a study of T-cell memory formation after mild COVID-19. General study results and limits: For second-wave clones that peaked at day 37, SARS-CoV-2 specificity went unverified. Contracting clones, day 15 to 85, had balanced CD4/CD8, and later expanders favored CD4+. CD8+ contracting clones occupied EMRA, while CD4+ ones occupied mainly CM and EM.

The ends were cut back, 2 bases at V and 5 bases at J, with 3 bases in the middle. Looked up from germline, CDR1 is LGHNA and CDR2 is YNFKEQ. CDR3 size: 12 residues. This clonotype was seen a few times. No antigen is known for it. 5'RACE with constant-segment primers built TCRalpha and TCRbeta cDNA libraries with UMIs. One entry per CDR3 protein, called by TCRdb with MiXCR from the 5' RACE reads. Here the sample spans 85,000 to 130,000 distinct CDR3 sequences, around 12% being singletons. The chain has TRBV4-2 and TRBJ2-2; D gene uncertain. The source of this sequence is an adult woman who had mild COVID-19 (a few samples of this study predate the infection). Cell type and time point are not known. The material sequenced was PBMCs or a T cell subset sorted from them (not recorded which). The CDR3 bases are TGTGCCAGCAGCCAATTAACCGGGGAGCTGTTTTTT. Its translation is CASSQLTGELFF.